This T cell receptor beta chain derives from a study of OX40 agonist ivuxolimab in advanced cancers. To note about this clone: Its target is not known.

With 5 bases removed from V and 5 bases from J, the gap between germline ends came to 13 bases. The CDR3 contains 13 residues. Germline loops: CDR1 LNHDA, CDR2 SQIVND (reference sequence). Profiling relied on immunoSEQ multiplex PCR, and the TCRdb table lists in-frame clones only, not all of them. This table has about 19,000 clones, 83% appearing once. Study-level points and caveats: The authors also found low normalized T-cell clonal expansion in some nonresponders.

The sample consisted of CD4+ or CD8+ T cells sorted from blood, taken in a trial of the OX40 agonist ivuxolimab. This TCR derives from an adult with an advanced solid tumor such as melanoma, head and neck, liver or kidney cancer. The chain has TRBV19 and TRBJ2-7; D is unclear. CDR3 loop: CASSLGRFDEQYF. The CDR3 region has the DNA TGTGCCAGTAGTTTGGGTCGGTTCGACGAGCAGTACTTC.